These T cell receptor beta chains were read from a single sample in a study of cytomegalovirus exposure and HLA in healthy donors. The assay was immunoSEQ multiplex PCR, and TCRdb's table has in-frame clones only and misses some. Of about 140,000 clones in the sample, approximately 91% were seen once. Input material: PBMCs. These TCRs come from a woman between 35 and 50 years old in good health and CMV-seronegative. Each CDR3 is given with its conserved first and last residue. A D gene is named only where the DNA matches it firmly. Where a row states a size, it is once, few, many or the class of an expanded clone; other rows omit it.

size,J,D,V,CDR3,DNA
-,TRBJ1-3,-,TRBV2,CASSEQDTNSGNTIYF,TGTGCCAGCAGTGAACAGGACACTAACTCTGGAAACACCATATATTTT
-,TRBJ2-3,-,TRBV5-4,CASSSGVSDTQYF,TGTGCCAGCAGCTCAGGGGTCTCAGATACGCAGTATTTT
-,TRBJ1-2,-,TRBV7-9,CSSSSWEDYGYTF,TGTTCCAGCAGCAGTTGGGAGGACTATGGCTACACCTTC
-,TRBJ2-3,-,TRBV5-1,CASRVGSTGDTQYF,TGCGCTTCCAGAGTCGGTTCGACGGGGGATACGCAGTATTTT
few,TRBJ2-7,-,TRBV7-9,CASTDGYEQYF,TGTGCCAGCACTGACGGGTACGAGCAGTACTTC
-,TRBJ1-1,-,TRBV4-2,CASSQEKGSDTEAFF,TGTGCCAGCAGCCAAGAGAAGGGGTCGGACACTGAAGCTTTCTTT
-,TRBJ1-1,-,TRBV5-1,CASSQLLDAGANTEAFF,TGCGCCAGCAGCCAACTGCTGGACGCGGGGGCGAACACTGAAGCTTTCTTT
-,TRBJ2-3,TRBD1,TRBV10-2,CASSEDRGRIYTDTQYF,TGCGCCAGCAGTGAAGACAGGGGACGCATTTACACAGATACGCAGTATTTT
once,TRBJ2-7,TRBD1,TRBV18,CASSPPGQGTGEQYF,TGTGCCAGCTCACCACCGGGACAGGGGACAGGCGAGCAGTACTTC
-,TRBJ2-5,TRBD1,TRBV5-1,CASSPTRTGQETQYF,TGCGCCAGCAGCCCCACCCGGACAGGCCAAGAGACCCAGTACTTC
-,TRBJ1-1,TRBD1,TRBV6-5,CASSDLGGSREAFF,TGTGCCAGCAGTGATTTAGGGGGCTCTCGCGAAGCTTTCTTT